Following are 24 T cell receptor beta chains from one sample sequenced in a study of cytomegalovirus exposure and HLA in healthy donors. With 60 Vbeta and 13 Jbeta primers, the PCR was carried out. Measured with immunoSEQ multiplex PCR; TCRdb has only the in-frame clones, and not every one. Among 150,000 to 200,000 clones listed, roughly 84% were seen once. The sequenced sample consisted of PBMCs. The receptors stem from a boy aged 5 to 17 in good health and CMV-seronegative.

The chain recombines TRBV28 with TRBJ1-5, with a tentative D call TRBD1 (6 bases). The germline V gene encodes CDR1 MDHEN and CDR2 SYDVKM. The CDR3 runs to 18 residues. Trimming pared 3 bases from V and 0 bases from J, leaving 18 bases between. The CDR3 protein is CASSFYGQRQYSNQPQHF. The CDR3 DNA follows: TGTGCCAGCAGTTTCTATGGACAGAGGCAATATAGCAATCAGCCCCAGCATTTT.

This chain links TRBV18 with TRBJ1-4; 9 nucleotides agree with TRBD1. CDR3 length: 19 amino acids. Germline loops: CDR1 KGHSH, CDR2 LQKENI. Losses at the gene ends were 1 base for V and 2 bases for J; bases not matched to a gene: 11. CDR3 DNA sequence: TGTGCCAGCTCACCACTATCACAGGGGGCGAGTTATACTAATGAAAAACTGTTTTTT. Amino acids: CASSPLSQGASYTNEKLFF. Full variable domain (missing parts from reference TRBV18 and TRBJ1-4): NAGVMQNPRHLVRRRGQEARLRCSPMKGHSHVYWYRQLPEEGLKFMVYLQKENIIDESGMPKERFSAEFPKEGPSILRIQQVVRGDSAAYFCASSPLSQGASYTNEKLFFGSGTQLSVL.

This clone was recorded only once. The chain joins TRBV20-1 to TRBJ1-2; 9 positions match TRBD1. CDR1 and CDR2 from the germline V gene are DFQATT and SNEGSKA (reference sequence). The V and J ends lost 5 bases and 8 bases, in that order; junction bases with no gene match: 3. This CDR3 has 11 residues. CDR3 protein: CSARTGEGYTF. CDR3 nucleotides: TGCAGTGCTCGGACAGGGGAAGGCTACACCTTC.

This chain joins TRBV30 and TRBJ1-1; TRBD1 matches 8 bases. The CDR3 is 14 amino acids. The germline V gene encodes CDR1 GTSNPN and CDR2 SVGIG (reference sequence). V trimming: 3 bases; J trimming: 5 bases; junction bases outside the gene matches: 8. The DNA for the CDR3 is TGTGCCTGGAGCGGACAGGGCAGAAGGACTGAAGCTTTCTTT. Protein: CAWSGQGRRTEAFF.

The chain uses TRBV28 and TRBJ2-7, with TRBD1 as a possible D gene (6 bases). V shed 7 bases and J shed 4 bases, with 11 bases lying between them. CDR1 MDHEN and CDR2 SYDVKM come from the germline V gene. The CDR3 covers 12 residues. CDR3 protein: CASTGTKYEQYF. The CDR3 nucleotides read TGTGCCAGCACAGGGACAAAGTACGAGCAGTACTTC. Full variable domain (remainder filled in from reference TRBV28 and TRBJ2-7): DVKVTQSSRYLVKRTGEKVFLECVQDMDHENMFWYRQDPGLGLRLIYFSYDVKMKEKGDIPEGYSVSREKKERFSLILESASTNQTSMYLCASTGTKYEQYFGPGTRLTVT.

The rearrangement uses TRBV5-1 and TRBJ1-1; unclear D gene. Germline V CDR1 and CDR2: SGHRS, YFSETQ. This CDR3 has 13 residues. Between the trimmed V and J ends, which lost 0 bases and 1 base, there was a span of 4 bases. The CDR3: CASSLERNTEAFF. The CDR3 DNA is TGCGCCAGCAGCTTGGAGCGGAACACTGAAGCTTTCTTT. The variable domain in full, with the rest retrieved from reference TRBV5-1 and TRBJ1-1, is KAGVTQTPRYLIKTRGQQVTLSCSPISGHRSVSWYQQTPGQGLQFLFEYFSETQRNKGNFPGRFSGRQFSNSRSEMNVSTLELGDSALYLCASSLERNTEAFFGQGTRLTVV.

The J gene is TRBJ2-1, the V gene TRBV4-3, with 7 bases fitting TRBD2. Germline V gene lookup returns CDR1 LGHNA and CDR2 YSLEER. V lost 0 bases and J lost 9; bases outside the gene matches: 8. The CDR3 loop spans 15 amino acids. The CDR3 here is CASSQENSGVFEQFF. The CDR3 region has the DNA TGCGCCAGCAGCCAAGAGAACAGCGGGGTGTTTGAGCAGTTCTTC.

This sequence joins TRBV14 and TRBJ2-5, with TRBD2 identical over 8 bases. J was trimmed by 4 bases and V by 4 bases; bases with no gene match: 11. Looked up from germline, CDR1 is SGHDN and CDR2 is FVKESK. This CDR3 spans 16 amino acids. CDR3 loop: CASSPIRGGLGETQYF. The CDR3 DNA is TGTGCCAGCAGCCCTATCCGGGGGGGACTGGGAGAGACCCAGTACTTC.

The J gene is TRBJ1-6, the V gene TRBV19; 7 nucleotides line up with TRBD1. The junction had 8 bases not matched to a gene; V was cut back by 4 bases and J by 11 bases. The germline gives CDR1 LNHDA, CDR2 SQIVND (reference sequence). The CDR3 consists of 14 residues. The CDR3 region is CASSTTGVGTPLHF. The CDR3, as DNA: TGTGCCAGTAGTACCACAGGGGTTGGGACACCCCTCCACTTT. Using reference TRBV19 and TRBJ1-6 for the parts outside the CDR3, the full variable domain is DGGITQSPKYLFRKEGQNVTLSCEQNLNHDAMYWYRQDPGQGLRLIYYSQIVNDFQKGDIAEGYSVSREKKESFPLTVTSAQKNPTAFYLCASSTTGVGTPLHFGNGTRLTVT.

This clone was detected a few times. This rearrangement joins TRBV15 to TRBJ1-1; tentative D call: TRBD1 (6 bases). The CDR3 totals 17 residues. Germline CDR1 LNHNV, CDR2 YYDKDF (reference sequence). The V end lost 0 bases, the J end lost 0 bases, and 14 bases lay between the germline ends. CDR3 bases: TGTGCCACCAGCAGAGAACGGGGGGCGCGGCTGAACACTGAAGCTTTCTTT. This translates into CATSRERGARLNTEAFF.

The genes are TRBV11-2 and TRBJ1-2, with TRBD1 identical over 7 bases. Unmatched junction bases numbered 10, after V lost 4 bases and J lost 8 bases. Germline V gives CDR1 SGHAT, CDR2 FQNNGV. This CDR3 comprises 14 residues. CDR3 coding DNA: TGTGCCAGCAGCTCTCACAGGGGTTCAGGGGGCTACACCTTC. Amino acids: CASSSHRGSGGYTF.

The chain joins TRBV21-1 to TRBJ2-1; TRBD1 is taken as the D call from the table, unchecked against the DNA. TRBV21-1 is an annotated pseudogene. CDR3 length equals 17 residues. The DNA of the CDR3 is TGTGCCAGCATAATCCGGACAGGGGGCATGGTAGACAATGAGCAGTTCTTC. It codes for CASIIRTGGMVDNEQFF.

The chain couples TRBV5-4 to TRBJ1-1; maybe TRBD1 (6 bases). The CDR3 spans 14 residues. Trimming removed 4 bases from V and 11 bases from J, with 21 bases in between. Germline values: CDR1 SGHNT, CDR2 YYREEE (reference sequence). The CDR3 loop reads CASSTTAGAPSAFF. CDR3 nucleotides: TGTGCCAGCAGCACAACCGCGGGGGCCCCTAGTGCTTTCTTT. The full variable domain, its missing parts supplied by reference TRBV5-4 and TRBJ1-1, is ETGVTQSPTHLIKTRGQQVTLRCSSQSGHNTVSWYQQALGQGPQFIFQYYREEENGRGNFPPRFSGLQFPNYSSELNVNALELDDSALYLCASSTTAGAPSAFFGQGTRLTVV.

The gene calls are TRBV7-6 and TRBJ2-7, with D tentatively TRBD2 (5 bases). CDR3 length: 15 amino acids. Trimming pared 1 base from V and 0 bases from J, leaving 10 bases between. Germline lookup yields CDR1 SGHVS and CDR2 FNYEAQ. CDR3 in DNA: TGTGCCAGCAGCTTAGAGGTTAGCGTCTCCTACGAGCAGTACTTC. Translating it yields CASSLEVSVSYEQYF.

The rearrangement uses TRBV7-9 and TRBJ2-2; weak D call: TRBD2 (5 bases). Germline lookup yields CDR1 SEHNR and CDR2 FQNEAQ (reference sequence). This CDR3 spans 14 amino acids. With 4 bases removed from V and 4 bases from J, the gap between germline ends came to 10 bases. CDR3 sequence: CASSSERSTGELFF. CDR3 nucleotide sequence: TGTGCCAGCAGCTCCGAGCGGAGCACCGGGGAGCTGTTTTTT.

This rearrangement joins TRBV28 to TRBJ1-5; 7 nucleotides align to TRBD1. The J segment lost 7 bases and the V segment lost 1 base, leaving 13 bases of the junction unmatched. Germline loops: CDR1 MDHEN, CDR2 SYDVKM. The CDR3 covers 17 residues. CDR3 sequence (DNA): TGTGCCAGCAGTTTATCCAGAAACAGGGGCCAACGACAGCCCCAGCATTTT. It is translated as CASSLSRNRGQRQPQHF.

This chain links TRBV28 with TRBJ2-7, with D possibly being TRBD2 (7 bases). Trimming left V 6 bases short and J 1 base short, with 16 bases between. Per the germline V gene, CDR1 is MDHEN and CDR2 is SYDVKM. The CDR3 length is 15 residues. This chain's CDR3 is CASRKGGTRSYEQYF. CDR3 bases: TGTGCCAGCAGAAAGGGGGGGACCCGTTCCTACGAGCAGTACTTC.

This rearrangement joins TRBV5-1 to TRBJ1-4, with 9 bases matching TRBD1. The CDR3 extends over 14 amino acids. CDR1 is SGHRS, CDR2 YFSETQ, per germline. V shed 10 bases and J 7 bases; nucleotides not matched to a gene: 11. CDR3 coding DNA: TGCGCCTCGGGCCCGGGGACAGGGACTGAAAAACTGTTTTTT. Translation: CASGPGTGTEKLFF.

This clone has more than one count but fewer than ten. V gene TRBV5-8 combines with J gene TRBJ2-3; D may be TRBD1 (5 bases). Trimming removed 0 bases from V and 2 bases from J, with 16 bases in between. CDR1 and CDR2 (germline): SGHTS, YDEGEE. CDR3 size: 17 residues. The CDR3: CASSLGGRTRTTDTQYF. The CDR3, as DNA: TGTGCCAGCAGCTTGGGGGGCAGAACCAGAACCACAGATACGCAGTATTTT.

The sample holds a few counts of this clone. The rearrangement links TRBV7-6 to TRBJ1-1; no firm D call. The length of the CDR3 is 15 residues. Trimming left V 0 bases short and J 1 base short, with 9 bases between. Germline V gene lookup returns CDR1 SGHVS and CDR2 FNYEAQ. CDR3 bases: TGTGCCAGCAGCTTAGCGAGGGCACAGAACACTGAAGCTTTCTTT. The encoded protein is CASSLARAQNTEAFF.

V is TRBV13 and J is TRBJ1-6, with D unresolved. V was trimmed by 5 bases and J by 6 bases, leaving 11 bases between them. The CDR3 totals 14 residues. Germline CDR1 PRHDT, CDR2 FYEKMQ (reference sequence). CDR3 residues: CASSTLNSNSPLHF. CDR3 DNA: TGTGCCAGCAGCACCCTGAACTCTAATTCACCCCTCCACTTT.

V usage is TRBV5-3 and J usage is TRBJ2-3; 8 nucleotides agree with TRBD2. TRBV5-3 is an open reading frame, and its role is uncertain. V was clipped by 0 bases and J by 3 bases; unmatched bases: 12. The CDR3 spans 18 residues. CDR3 loop: CARSLEAGDPTGTDTQYF. The CDR3 coding sequence is TGTGCCAGAAGCTTGGAAGCGGGGGACCCGACAGGTACAGATACGCAGTATTTT.

The chain employs TRBV30 and TRBJ1-1, with TRBD1 identical over 8 bases. The V gene's germline CDR1 is GTSNPN and CDR2 SVGIG (reference sequence). This CDR3 has 13 residues. The V segment lost 0 bases and the J segment 7 bases; nucleotides outside the gene matches: 4. The CDR3 sequence: CAWSVRGQGEAFF. In DNA, the CDR3 is TGTGCCTGGAGTGTTAGAGGACAGGGTGAAGCTTTCTTT.

The chain uses TRBV29-1 and TRBJ2-7, with D possibly TRBD2 on 7 matching bases. The germline CDR1 and CDR2 sequences are SQVTM and ANQGSEA. There are 14 residues in the CDR3. Trimming stripped 6 bases from V and 3 bases from J, with 18 bases between. CDR3 sequence reads: CSVPSGGDNYEQYF. The CDR3, as DNA: TGCAGCGTACCCTCGGGGGGCGACAACTACGAGCAGTACTTC.